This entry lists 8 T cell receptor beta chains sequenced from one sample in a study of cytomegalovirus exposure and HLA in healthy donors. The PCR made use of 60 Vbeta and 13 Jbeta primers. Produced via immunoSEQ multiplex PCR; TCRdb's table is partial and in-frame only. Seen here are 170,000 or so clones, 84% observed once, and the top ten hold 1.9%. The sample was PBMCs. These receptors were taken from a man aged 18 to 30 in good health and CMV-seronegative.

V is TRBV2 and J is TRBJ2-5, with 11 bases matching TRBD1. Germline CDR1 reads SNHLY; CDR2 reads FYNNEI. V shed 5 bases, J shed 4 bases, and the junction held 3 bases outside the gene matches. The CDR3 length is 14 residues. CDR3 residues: CASSPDRGRETQYF. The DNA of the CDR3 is TGTGCCAGCAGTCCGGACAGGGGGCGAGAGACCCAGTACTTC.

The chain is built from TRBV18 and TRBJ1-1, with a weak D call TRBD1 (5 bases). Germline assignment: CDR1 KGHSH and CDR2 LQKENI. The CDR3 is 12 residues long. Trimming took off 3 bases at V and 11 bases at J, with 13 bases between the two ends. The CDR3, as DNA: TGTGCCAGCTCACCCGGGCGGGACTGGGCTTTCTTT. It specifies CASSPGRDWAFF.

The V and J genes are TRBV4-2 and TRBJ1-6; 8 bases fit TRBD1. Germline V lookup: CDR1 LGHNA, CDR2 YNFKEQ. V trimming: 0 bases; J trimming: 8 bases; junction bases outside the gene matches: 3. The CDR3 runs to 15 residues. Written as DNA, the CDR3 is TGTGCCAGCAGCCAAGAAAACAGGGGGGATTCACCCCTCCACTTT. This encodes CASSQENRGDSPLHF.

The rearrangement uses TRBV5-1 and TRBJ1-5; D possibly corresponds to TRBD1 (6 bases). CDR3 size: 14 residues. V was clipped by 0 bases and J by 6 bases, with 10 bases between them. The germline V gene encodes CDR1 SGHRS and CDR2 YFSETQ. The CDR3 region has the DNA TGCGCCAGCAGCTTGGGGCAGGGGTTTCAGCCCCAGCATTTT. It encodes CASSLGQGFQPQHF.

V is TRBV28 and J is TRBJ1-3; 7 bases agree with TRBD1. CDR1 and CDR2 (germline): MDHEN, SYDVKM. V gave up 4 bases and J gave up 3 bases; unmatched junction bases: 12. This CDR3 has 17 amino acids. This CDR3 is CASSSGWPRDSGNTIYF. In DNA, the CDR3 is TGTGCCAGCAGTTCAGGGTGGCCTAGGGACAGTGGAAACACCATATATTTT.

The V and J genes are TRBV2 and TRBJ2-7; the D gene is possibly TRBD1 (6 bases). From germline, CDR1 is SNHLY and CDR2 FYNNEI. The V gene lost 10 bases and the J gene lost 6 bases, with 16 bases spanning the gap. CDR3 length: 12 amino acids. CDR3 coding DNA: TGTGCCACGGCCCAGGGGAGCGGCGAGCAGTACTTC. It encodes CATAQGSGEQYF.

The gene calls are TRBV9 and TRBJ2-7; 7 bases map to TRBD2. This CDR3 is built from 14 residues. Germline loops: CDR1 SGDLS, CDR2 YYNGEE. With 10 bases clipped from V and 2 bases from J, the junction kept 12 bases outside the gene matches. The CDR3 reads CASGGTEGPYEQYF. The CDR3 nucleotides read TGTGCCTCCGGGGGGACGGAGGGCCCCTACGAGCAGTACTTC.

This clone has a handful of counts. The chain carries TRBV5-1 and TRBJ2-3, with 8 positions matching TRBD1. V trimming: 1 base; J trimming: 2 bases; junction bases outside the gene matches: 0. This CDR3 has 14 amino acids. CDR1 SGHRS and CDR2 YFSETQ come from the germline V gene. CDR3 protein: CASSLQGATDTQYF. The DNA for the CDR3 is TGCGCCAGCAGCTTGCAGGGGGCCACAGATACGCAGTATTTT. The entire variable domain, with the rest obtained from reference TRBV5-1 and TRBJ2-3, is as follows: KAGVTQTPRYLIKTRGQQVTLSCSPISGHRSVSWYQQTPGQGLQFLFEYFSETQRNKGNFPGRFSGRQFSNSRSEMNVSTLELGDSALYLCASSLQGATDTQYFGPGTRLTVL.